This T cell receptor (beta chain) appears in the sequencing data of a study of response to subunit inactivated influenza vaccine. One entry per CDR3 protein, called by TCRdb with MiXCR from the RT-PCR reads. There are 200,000 to 300,000 distinct CDR3 sequences in the sample; about 12% occur only once, and 7.8% lies in the top ten. This clonotype was observed a handful of times. The antigen remains unidentified. Study-wide results and caveats: Authors suggested each seasonal influenza vaccination recruits few new T cells.

The CDR3 runs 15 residues. In germline, CDR1 is LNHNV, CDR2 YYDKDF (reference sequence). V lost 5 bases and J lost 0, with 11 bases in between. The specimen comprised non-naive T cells sorted from PBMCs, sampled roughly 2 weeks before vaccination. The receptor's source is a man aged 45-60 years who received an inactivated influenza vaccine. The rearrangement uses TRBV15 and TRBJ1-5; a weak D match, TRBD1 (5 bases). CDR3 amino acids: CATSLGQYSNQPQHF. As DNA, the CDR3 is TGTGCCACCAGCCTCGGACAATATAGCAATCAGCCCCAGCATTTT.